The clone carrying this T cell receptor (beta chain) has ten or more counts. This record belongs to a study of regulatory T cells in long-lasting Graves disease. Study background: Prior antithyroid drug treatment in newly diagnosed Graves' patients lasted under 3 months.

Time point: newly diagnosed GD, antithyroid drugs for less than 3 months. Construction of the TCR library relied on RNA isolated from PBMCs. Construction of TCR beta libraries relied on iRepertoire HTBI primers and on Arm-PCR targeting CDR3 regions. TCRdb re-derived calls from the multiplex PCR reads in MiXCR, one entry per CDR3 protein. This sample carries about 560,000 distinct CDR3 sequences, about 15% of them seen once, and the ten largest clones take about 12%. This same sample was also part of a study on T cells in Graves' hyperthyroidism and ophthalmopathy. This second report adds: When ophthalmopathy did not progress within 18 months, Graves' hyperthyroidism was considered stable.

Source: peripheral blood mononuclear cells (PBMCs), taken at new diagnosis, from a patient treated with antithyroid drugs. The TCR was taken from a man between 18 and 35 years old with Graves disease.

The CDR3 loop is CASSLSGSMNEQYF. The CDR3 nucleotides are TGCGCCAGCAGCCTTAGCGGGAGTATGAACGAGCAGTACTTC. This chain connects TRBV5-1 to TRBJ2-7, with 9 bases that match TRBD2. J lost 5 bases, V lost 4 bases, and 7 bases had no gene match. Germline V gene data show CDR1 as SGHRS and CDR2 as YFSETQ. The CDR3 runs to 14 residues.